The T cell receptor beta chain described here comes from a study of blood T cell repertoires in COVID-19. Trimming cost V 8 bases and J 3 bases, with 11 bases left between them. The CDR3 covers 12 residues. Germline V CDR1 and CDR2: MDHEN, SYDVKM. Generated by immunoSEQ multiplex PCR, the TCRdb table keeps only in-frame clones and is missing some. The sample gives about 210,000 clones, around 90% of which show up once; about 9.4% is in the top ten. The clonotype comes from a man between 18 and 35 years old with acute COVID-19. The sequenced sample consisted of PBMCs or T cells enriched from blood (not recorded which). V gene TRBV28 combines with J gene TRBJ2-7; a possible D gene is TRBD2 (6 bases). The CDR3 reads CASGGLHYEQYF. CDR3 DNA sequence: TGTGCCAGCGGGGGACTCCACTACGAGCAGTACTTC.